One sample yielded the 11 T cell receptor beta chains listed below, sequenced in a study of T cells in narcolepsy. Libraries were prepared by immunoSEQ multiplex PCR; TCRdb keeps only in-frame clonotypes and omits some of them. The table includes fewer than 35,000 clones, around 83% detected once. The sample consisted of CD45RA- memory CD4+ T cells from PBMCs. The source of these receptors is a human donor with narcolepsy.

Note on this clone: Other DNA sequences of this sample code for an identical CDR3. The chain links TRBV28 to TRBJ1-1, with TRBD1 identical over 7 bases. The CDR3 runs to 16 residues. V lost 8 bases, J lost 5 bases, and 17 bases stayed unmatched. CDR1 and CDR2 (germline): MDHEN, SYDVKM. The CDR3 coding sequence is TGTGCCAGCTTACTGGGGGGCGCTAGGGGGCAAACTGAAGCTTTCTTT. This codes for CASLLGGARGQTEAFF.

The chain uses TRBV6-1 and TRBJ1-2; weak D call: TRBD1 (5 bases). V lost 8 bases, J lost 2 bases, and 12 bases lay in between. The CDR3 is 13 amino acids. Germline lookup yields CDR1 MNHNS and CDR2 SASEGT. The DNA of the CDR3 is TGTGCCAGCCAGAACGACAGAAACTATGGCTACACCTTC. Its protein is CASQNDRNYGYTF.

This clone was observed once. The rearrangement links TRBV5-4 to TRBJ2-1; TRBD2 is a possible D gene (5 bases). The CDR3 totals 16 residues. Trimming shortened V by 1 base and J by 5 bases, and 16 bases separated the two germline ends. CDR1 is SGHNT and CDR2 is YYREEE in the germline V gene (reference sequence). The CDR3 sequence is CASSLSTRGRDNEQFF. CDR3 in DNA: TGTGCCAGCAGCTTGAGTACACGGGGAAGGGACAATGAGCAGTTCTTC.

J is TRBJ1-2 and V is TRBV2, with D possibly TRBD1 on 5 matching bases. In germline, CDR1 is SNHLY, CDR2 FYNNEI. This CDR3 region has 15 residues. Trimming took 6 bases from V and 1 from J, leaving 15 bases between them. This CDR3 reads CASSSTTGGNYGYTF. DNA for the CDR3: TGTGCCAGCAGCTCGACGACGGGGGGTAACTATGGCTACACCTTC.

The chain has TRBV5-1 and TRBJ1-2; 9 bases map to TRBD1. V dropped 6 bases and J dropped 3; count of bases not matched to a gene: 6. Germline V lookup: CDR1 SGHRS, CDR2 YFSETQ. This CDR3 contains 14 residues. CDR3 DNA sequence: TGCGCCAGCACCTATGACAGGGGGGACTATGGCTACACCTTC. Protein: CASTYDRGDYGYTF. The full variable domain, in which reference TRBV5-1 and TRBJ1-2 provide the parts outside the CDR3, is KAGVTQTPRYLIKTRGQQVTLSCSPISGHRSVSWYQQTPGQGLQFLFEYFSETQRNKGNFPGRFSGRQFSNSRSEMNVSTLELGDSALYLCASTYDRGDYGYTFGSGTRLTVV.

The CDR3 region has the DNA TGTGCCAGCAGCCTCACACGGGAGCTGTTTTTT. Protein sequence: CASSLTRELFF. The chain combines TRBV7-9 with TRBJ2-2; D call uncertain. CDR1 is SEHNR, CDR2 FQNEAQ, per germline (reference sequence). The CDR3 is 11 amino acids. With 5 bases removed from V and 9 bases from J, the gap between germline ends came to 7 bases.

This chain joins TRBV19 and TRBJ2-1; D is unresolved. Germline-derived CDR1 and CDR2 are LNHDA and SQIVND (reference sequence). This CDR3 has 12 residues. Trimming shortened V by 5 bases and J by 5 bases, and 7 bases separated the two germline ends. The CDR3 spells CASSLRNNEQFF. In DNA form, the CDR3 reads TGTGCCAGTAGTCTCAGGAACAATGAGCAGTTCTTC. The whole variable domain, filled in from reference TRBV19 and TRBJ2-1, reads DGGITQSPKYLFRKEGQNVTLSCEQNLNHDAMYWYRQDPGQGLRLIYYSQIVNDFQKGDIAEGYSVSREKKESFPLTVTSAQKNPTAFYLCASSLRNNEQFFGPGTRLTVL.

J is TRBJ1-5 and V is TRBV6-6, with D tentatively TRBD1 (6 bases). The V end was cut by 6 bases, the J end by 7 bases, with 22 bases between. The CDR3 runs to 16 residues. Per germline, CDR1 MNHNY and CDR2 SVGAGI (reference sequence). CDR3 protein: CASRAGLGATWQPQHF. DNA of the CDR3: TGTGCCAGCAGGGCCGGGTTGGGGGCGACTTGGCAGCCCCAGCATTTT.

This clone was seen a handful of times. CDR3 loop: CASRRLRSEQYF. The CDR3 DNA reads as TGTGCCAGCAGAAGGCTCCGGAGCGAGCAGTACTTC. The rearrangement links TRBV6-1 to TRBJ2-7; no reliable D call. Trimming pared 6 bases from V and 6 bases from J, leaving 12 bases between. The CDR3 contains 12 residues. Looked up from germline, CDR1 is MNHNS and CDR2 is SASEGT.

In DNA, the CDR3 is TGTGCCAGCAGCCCCCGTGGGGGCGAAGATACGCAGTATTTT. Translated, it gives CASSPRGGEDTQYF. V is TRBV7-3 and J is TRBJ2-3, with TRBD1 as a possible D gene (6 bases). This CDR3 comprises 14 residues. CDR1 SGHTA and CDR2 FQGTGA come from the germline V gene. V lost 5 bases and J lost 5, with 14 bases in between.

The chain couples TRBV12-5 to TRBJ1-5, with 7 bases aligning to TRBD1. The J segment lost 5 bases and the V segment lost 0 bases, leaving 7 bases of the junction unmatched. The V gene's germline CDR1 is LGHNT and CDR2 FRNRAP. The length of the CDR3 is 16 residues. The CDR3 DNA sequence: TGTGCTAGTGGTTTGGTACAAGGACAGGCCGATCAGCCCCAGCATTTT. As protein: CASGLVQGQADQPQHF. Variable domain in full (rest from reference TRBV12-5 and TRBJ1-5): DARVTQTPRHKVTEMGQEVTMRCQPILGHNTVFWYRQTMMQGLELLAYFRNRAPLDDSGMPKDRFSAEMPDATLATLKIQPSEPRDSAVYFCASGLVQGQADQPQHFGDGTRLSIL.